The 24 T cell receptor beta chains in this list originate from one sample, sequenced in a study of T cells in Graves' hyperthyroidism and ophthalmopathy. There were TCR beta CDR3 regions amplified from RNA transcripts. The HTBI primer set was used in a first-round RT-PCR of the TCR CDR3. A single record per CDR3 protein comes from TCRdb applying MiXCR to the multiplex PCR reads. The sample has about 300,000 distinct CDR3 sequences, approximately 18% seen once. The sequenced material came from blood. Receptors originate from a man in his fifties with Graves' ophthalmopathy.

V is TRBV14 and J is TRBJ1-2; D remains unclear. This CDR3 spans 14 amino acids. The V end lost 0 bases, the J end lost 8 bases, and 13 bases lay between the germline ends. Germline V gene data show CDR1 as SGHDN and CDR2 as FVKESK. The CDR3 DNA follows: TGTGCCAGCAGCCAAGATAATGGAGGGCACGGCTACACCTTC. Its protein is CASSQDNGGHGYTF. The full variable domain, with the rest looked up from reference TRBV14 and TRBJ1-2, is EAGVTQFPSHSVIEKGQTVTLRCDPISGHDNLYWYRRVMGKEIKFLLHFVKESKQDESGMPNNRFLAERTGGTYSTLKVQPAELEDSGVYFCASSQDNGGHGYTFGSGTRLTVV.

This clonotype was observed at least ten times. The chain combines TRBV18 with TRBJ2-7; D perhaps matches TRBD1 (6 bases). The ends were cut back, 6 bases at V and 0 bases at J, with 15 bases in the middle. From germline, CDR1 is KGHSH and CDR2 LQKENI. There are 15 residues in the CDR3. DNA of the CDR3: TGTGCCAGCTCGCCCAGGGGTCCAAGCTCCTACGAGCAGTACTTC. Its protein is CASSPRGPSSYEQYF. Variable domain in full (rest from reference TRBV18 and TRBJ2-7): NAGVMQNPRHLVRRRGQEARLRCSPMKGHSHVYWYRQLPEEGLKFMVYLQKENIIDESGMPKERFSAEFPKEGPSILRIQQVVRGDSAAYFCASSPRGPSSYEQYFGPGTRLTVT.

This clonotype showed up many times. The chain uses TRBV2 and TRBJ1-1, with D unresolved. V was clipped by 7 bases and J by 0 bases, with 3 bases between them. CDR1 and CDR2 (germline): SNHLY, FYNNEI. The CDR3 contains 11 residues. The CDR3 DNA reads TGTGCCAGCACTGTGAACACTGAAGCTTTCTTT. It yields the protein CASTVNTEAFF.

This clonotype has ten or more counts. V is TRBV14 and J is TRBJ2-3; 9 nucleotides agree with TRBD1. The length of the CDR3 is 15 residues. J lost 3 bases, V lost 8 bases, and 9 bases had no gene match. Looked up from germline, CDR1 is SGHDN and CDR2 is FVKESK. The CDR3 spells CASSPGGQGTDTQYF. The CDR3 DNA follows: TGTGCCAGCTCGCCAGGGGGACAGGGAACAGATACGCAGTATTTT.

This clonotype was detected ten times or more. V usage is TRBV9 and J usage is TRBJ1-2; D is ambiguous. The CDR3 loop spans 14 amino acids. CDR1 is SGDLS, CDR2 YYNGEE, per germline. Trimming took off 0 bases at V and 8 bases at J, with 14 bases between the two ends. CDR3 region: CASSVDLASWGYTF. CDR3 sequence (DNA): TGTGCCAGCAGCGTAGACTTGGCCAGTTGGGGCTACACCTTC.

This clonotype was detected ten times or more. This chain joins TRBV5-1 and TRBJ1-5, with D perhaps TRBD1 (6 bases). The V end was cut by 3 bases, the J end by 5 bases, with 12 bases between. Germline lookup yields CDR1 SGHRS and CDR2 YFSETQ. This CDR3 contains 14 residues. The CDR3 sequence is CASSSGTKDQPQHF. DNA of the CDR3: TGCGCCAGCAGCTCCGGGACAAAAGATCAGCCCCAGCATTTT.

There are a few counts of this clonotype. The chain recombines TRBV14 with TRBJ1-2; no reliable D call. The V end was cut by 2 bases, the J end by 4 bases, with 11 bases between. The length of the CDR3 is 14 residues. Germline loops: CDR1 SGHDN, CDR2 FVKESK. CDR3: CASSQPDRGYGYTF. CDR3 DNA: TGTGCCAGCAGCCAACCTGATCGGGGCTATGGCTACACCTTC.

Many counts were recorded for this clonotype. This chain joins TRBV20-1 and TRBJ2-1, with unresolved D. The V gene lost 5 bases and the J gene lost 3 bases, with 11 bases spanning the gap. This CDR3 contains 13 residues. CDR1 DFQATT and CDR2 SNEGSKA come from the germline V gene (reference sequence). The CDR3 DNA is TGCAGTGCTTTAGCACCCGACTACAATGAGCAGTTCTTC. It is translated as CSALAPDYNEQFF.

Of note for this clonotype: A much larger clone differs from this one at a single base, so this may be a read error. V is TRBV6-4 and J is TRBJ2-7; TRBD1 matches 8 bases. The ends lost 8 bases at V and 7 bases at J; junction bases unmatched: 4. Germline V gene sequence: CDR1 MRHNA, CDR2 SNTAGT. The CDR3 extends over 11 amino acids. The CDR3 loop is CASANRGEQYF. The CDR3 coding sequence is TGTGCCAGCGCTAACAGGGGGGAGCAGTACTTC.

This clonotype has a count of ten or more. V usage is TRBV3-1 and J usage is TRBJ2-7; either TRBD1 or TRBD2 may supply D (5 bases each). Germline V lookup: CDR1 LGHDT, CDR2 YNNKEL (reference sequence). The CDR3 spans 16 residues. V was cut by 0 bases and J by 2 bases, with 14 bases left in between. CDR3 sequence reads: CASSQEGTAFTYEQYF. The DNA of the CDR3 is TGTGCCAGCAGCCAAGAGGGGACCGCTTTTACCTACGAGCAGTACTTC.

The rearrangement joins TRBV19 to TRBJ1-5; a weak D match, TRBD1 (6 bases). The CDR3 has 15 residues. In germline, CDR1 is LNHDA, CDR2 SQIVND (reference sequence). The V end lost 7 bases, the J end lost 0 bases, and 13 bases lay between the germline ends. The CDR3 DNA follows: TGTGCCAGTACCGTAACAGGGTATAGCAATCAGCCCCAGCATTTT. It encodes CASTVTGYSNQPQHF.

At least ten counts were recorded for this clonotype. The chain links TRBV2 to TRBJ2-7; D is ambiguous. The CDR3 loop spans 14 amino acids. V lost 8 bases, J lost 1 base, and 15 bases lay in between. CDR1 and CDR2 (germline): SNHLY, FYNNEI. The CDR3 bases are TGTGCCAGCGGAGATTTTATAGGTTCCTACGAGCAGTACTTC. Residues: CASGDFIGSYEQYF.

Concerning this clonotype itself: Mismatch with germline at one junction end may stem from a read error. The V gene is TRBV12-3 or TRBV12-4, the J gene TRBJ1-2; D perhaps matches TRBD1 (5 bases). The CDR3 runs to 12 residues. The chain's CDR3 is CASSLGVKPPAF. For the CDR3, the DNA is TGTGCCAGCAGTTTGGGGGTAAAACCCCCTGCCTTC.

The chain links TRBV5-1 to TRBJ1-1; a weak D match, TRBD1 (5 bases). The CDR3 extends over 14 amino acids. The V gene's germline CDR1 is SGHRS and CDR2 YFSETQ. Trimming removed 0 bases at V and 5 bases at J, with 11 bases between. The CDR3 DNA is TGCGCCAGCAGCTTGGGCAGCGGGGGGACTGAAGCTTTCTTT. The encoded protein is CASSLGSGGTEAFF.

The chain links TRBV18 to TRBJ1-2; D gene ambiguous. The CDR3 has 15 amino acids. Trimming left V 2 bases short and J 0 bases short, with 10 bases between. The germline V gene has CDR1 KGHSH and CDR2 LQKENI. The CDR3: CASSPRRDTNYGYTF. As DNA, the CDR3 is TGTGCCAGCTCACCAAGACGGGATACTAACTATGGCTACACCTTC.

This clonotype was picked up a small number of times. The chain recombines TRBV3-1 with TRBJ2-2; TRBD1 matches at 7 bases. CDR3 length equals 16 residues. Germline values: CDR1 LGHDT, CDR2 YNNKEL (reference sequence). V was pared by 1 base and J by 7 bases, with 9 bases of the junction left unmatched. Here the CDR3 DNA reads TGTGCCAGCAGCCAAGTGACAGGGAGTCGTAGCGGGGAGCTGTTTTTT. Translated, it gives CASSQVTGSRSGELFF.

The chain is built from TRBV10-3 and TRBJ2-1; D is possibly TRBD1 or TRBD2 (7 bases each). Trimming removed 0 bases from V and 7 bases from J, with 28 bases in between. The CDR3 totals 20 residues. CDR1 ENHRY and CDR2 SYGVKD come from the germline V gene. The DNA for the CDR3 is TGTGCCATCAGTGAGTCGACAGGGTTTATCATGAGGGAGGGCCCTAATGAGCAGTTCTTC. This sequence encodes CAISESTGFIMREGPNEQFF.

At least ten counts were recorded for this clonotype. DNA of the CDR3: TGTGCCAGCAGCCCATCTAGCGGAGGTCCTTACGAGCAGTACTTC. This translates into CASSPSSGGPYEQYF. The chain links TRBV7-2 to TRBJ2-7; 7 nucleotides match TRBD2. V dropped 5 bases and J dropped 4; count of bases not matched to a gene: 11. Per germline, CDR1 SGHTA and CDR2 FQGNSA. CDR3 length equals 15 residues.

This clonotype was seen only a few times. The genes are TRBV5-6 and TRBJ2-2; 7 nucleotides line up with TRBD2. The V gene end was trimmed by 4 bases and the J gene end by 5 bases; junction bases not matched to a gene: 11. The CDR3 has 16 residues. Germline V gene data show CDR1 as SGHDT and CDR2 as YYEEEE. CDR3 in amino acids: CASSRRSGAGTGELFF. The CDR3 DNA reads as TGTGCCAGCAGCCGGCGAAGCGGGGCAGGGACCGGGGAGCTGTTTTTT.

This clonotype was counted only a few times. The V call is TRBV9, the J call TRBJ2-1, with 11 bases lining up with TRBD2. Germline lookup yields CDR1 SGDLS and CDR2 YYNGEE. This CDR3 contains 19 residues. V dropped 0 bases and J dropped 0; count of bases not matched to a gene: 8. The CDR3 protein is CASSVEPGLADSSYNEQFF. CDR3 sequence (DNA): TGTGCCAGCAGCGTAGAGCCGGGACTAGCGGATAGCTCCTACAATGAGCAGTTCTTC. Together with reference TRBV9 and TRBJ2-1, the CDR3 gives the full variable domain: DSGVTQTPKHLITATGQRVTLRCSPRSGDLSVYWYQQSLDQGLQFLIQYYNGEERAKGNILERFSAQQFPDLHSELNLSSLELGDSALYFCASSVEPGLADSSYNEQFFGPGTRLTVL.

The table lists this clonotype with many counts. The V gene is TRBV29-1, the J gene TRBJ2-5; D call uncertain. Germline V lookup: CDR1 SQVTM, CDR2 ANQGSEA. V lost 4 bases and J lost 4, with 16 bases in between. The CDR3 spans 14 residues. CDR3 DNA: TGCAGCGTTGCCTTGTCAGGAATGGGAGAGACCCAGTACTTC. This sequence encodes CSVALSGMGETQYF.

V gene TRBV10-3 combines with J gene TRBJ1-4, with TRBD1 identical over 7 bases. V shed 6 bases and J 6 bases; nucleotides not matched to a gene: 4. Per the germline V gene, CDR1 is ENHRY and CDR2 is SYGVKD. The CDR3 length is 13 residues. The CDR3 coding sequence is TGTGCCATCAGCCCCGGGACAGATGAAAAACTGTTTTTT. Amino acids: CAISPGTDEKLFF.

The V call is TRBV5-4, the J call TRBJ1-1, with D possibly TRBD1 on 5 matching bases. Per the germline V gene, CDR1 is SGHNT and CDR2 is YYREEE (reference sequence). The CDR3 sequence is 15 residues long. Trimming stripped 1 base from V and 1 base from J, with 11 bases between. The CDR3 loop is CASSLWGRKNTEAFF. As DNA, the CDR3 is TGTGCCAGCAGCTTGTGGGGCAGGAAGAACACTGAAGCTTTCTTT.

Here the CDR3 reads CASSLLADEQYF. The CDR3 DNA is TGCGCCAGCAGCTTGTTAGCGGATGAGCAGTACTTC. The V and J genes are TRBV5-1 and TRBJ2-7, with a possible D match to TRBD2 (6 bases). Germline V CDR1 and CDR2: SGHRS, YFSETQ. Deletions cut 1 base from V and 7 bases from J, with 9 bases between. The CDR3 totals 12 residues.